This TCR beta chain stems from a study of T cells in Graves' hyperthyroidism and ophthalmopathy. Study-wide context: Peripheral blood was collected at initial diagnosis, before any treatment. Findings of the study overall: Researchers found most expanded thyroid clonotypes above 0.001 in blood as well.

TCR beta CDR3 sequences were amplified from RNA transcripts. First-round RT-PCR targeting the TCR CDR3 was performed with the HTBI primer set. A single record per CDR3 protein comes from TCRdb applying MiXCR to the multiplex PCR reads. The repertoire has hundreds of thousands of distinct CDR3 sequences, over 35% of them found once; the top ten carry 7% to 10%. The study based diagnoses on clinical symptoms, serum thyroxine and TRAb, thyroid ultrasound and orbital computed tomography. This clonotype was recorded a few times. The target antigen is unknown. V was pared by 5 bases and J by 3 bases, with 11 bases between. This CDR3 is 13 amino acids long. Per germline, CDR1 SGHTA and CDR2 FQGNSA.

This receptor was identified in a man between 18 and 35 years old with Graves' hyperthyroidism. The chain uses TRBV7-2 and TRBJ2-7; D possibly corresponds to TRBD1 (6 bases). What was sequenced was blood. The chain's CDR3 is CASSPDSHYEQYF. The CDR3 nucleotides are TGTGCCAGCAGCCCGGACAGCCACTACGAGCAGTACTTC. Full variable domain (rest looked up from reference TRBV7-2 and TRBJ2-7): GAGVSQSPSNKVTEKGKDVELRCDPISGHTALYWYRQSLGQGLEFLIYFQGNSAPDKSGLPSDRFSAERTGGSVSTLTIQRTQQEDSAVYLCASSPDSHYEQYFGPGTRLTVT.